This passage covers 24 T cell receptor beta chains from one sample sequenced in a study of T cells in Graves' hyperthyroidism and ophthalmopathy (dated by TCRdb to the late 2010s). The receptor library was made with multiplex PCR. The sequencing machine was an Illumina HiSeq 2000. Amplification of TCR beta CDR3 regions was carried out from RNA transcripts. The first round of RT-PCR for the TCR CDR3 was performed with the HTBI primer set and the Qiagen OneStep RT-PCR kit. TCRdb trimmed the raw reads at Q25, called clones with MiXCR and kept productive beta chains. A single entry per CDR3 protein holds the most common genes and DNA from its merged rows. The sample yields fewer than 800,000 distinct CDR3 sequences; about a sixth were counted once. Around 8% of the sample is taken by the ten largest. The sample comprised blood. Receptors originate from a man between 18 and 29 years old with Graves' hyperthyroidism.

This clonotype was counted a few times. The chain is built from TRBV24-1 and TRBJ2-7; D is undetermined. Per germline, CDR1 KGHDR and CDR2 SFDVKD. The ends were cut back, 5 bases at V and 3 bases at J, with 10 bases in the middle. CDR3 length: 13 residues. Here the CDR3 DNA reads TGTGCCACCAGTGCTGGTAAAGGCTACGAGCAGTACTTC. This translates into CATSAGKGYEQYF.

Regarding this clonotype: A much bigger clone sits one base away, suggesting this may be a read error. The CDR3 spells CASSMRGDYYGYTF. The CDR3 DNA sequence: TGTGCCAGCAGTATGAGAGGGGACTACTATGGCTACACCTTC. This rearrangement joins TRBV28 to TRBJ1-2, with a weak D call TRBD1 (5 bases). The CDR3 contains 14 residues. Germline V lookup: CDR1 MDHEN, CDR2 SYDVKM. The V and J ends lost 5 bases and 3 bases respectively, with 13 bases between them.

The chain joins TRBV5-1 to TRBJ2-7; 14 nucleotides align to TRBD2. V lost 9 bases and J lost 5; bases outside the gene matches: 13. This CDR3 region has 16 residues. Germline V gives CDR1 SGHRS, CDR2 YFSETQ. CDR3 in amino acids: CATNGTSGSFGDEQYF. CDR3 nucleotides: TGCGCCACCAACGGGACTAGCGGGAGTTTTGGGGACGAGCAGTACTTC.

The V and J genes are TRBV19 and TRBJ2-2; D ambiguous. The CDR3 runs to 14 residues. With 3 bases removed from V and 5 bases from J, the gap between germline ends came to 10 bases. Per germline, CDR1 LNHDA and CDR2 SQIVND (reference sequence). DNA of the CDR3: TGTGCCAGTAGTATGGTCATTGTGACCGGGGAGCTGTTTTTT. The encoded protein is CASSMVIVTGELFF.

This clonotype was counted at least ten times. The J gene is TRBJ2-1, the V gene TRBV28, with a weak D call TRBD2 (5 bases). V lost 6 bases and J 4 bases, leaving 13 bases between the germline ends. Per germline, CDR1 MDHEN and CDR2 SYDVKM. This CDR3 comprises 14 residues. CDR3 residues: CASSYDEGYNEQFF. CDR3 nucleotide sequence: TGTGCCAGCAGCTACGATGAGGGATACAATGAGCAGTTCTTC.

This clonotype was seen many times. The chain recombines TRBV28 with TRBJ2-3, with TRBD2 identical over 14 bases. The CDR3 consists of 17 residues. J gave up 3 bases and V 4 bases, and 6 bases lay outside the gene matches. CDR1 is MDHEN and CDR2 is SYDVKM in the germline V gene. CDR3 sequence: CASSSPGTSGRTDTQYF. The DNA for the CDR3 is TGTGCCAGCAGTTCACCCGGGACTAGCGGGAGAACAGATACGCAGTATTTT.

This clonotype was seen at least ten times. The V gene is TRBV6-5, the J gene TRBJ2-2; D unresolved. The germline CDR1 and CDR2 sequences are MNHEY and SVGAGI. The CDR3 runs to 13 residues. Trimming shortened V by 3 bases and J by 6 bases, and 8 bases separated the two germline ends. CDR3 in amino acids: CASSYTASGELFF. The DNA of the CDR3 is TGTGCCAGCAGTTATACAGCATCCGGGGAGCTGTTTTTT.

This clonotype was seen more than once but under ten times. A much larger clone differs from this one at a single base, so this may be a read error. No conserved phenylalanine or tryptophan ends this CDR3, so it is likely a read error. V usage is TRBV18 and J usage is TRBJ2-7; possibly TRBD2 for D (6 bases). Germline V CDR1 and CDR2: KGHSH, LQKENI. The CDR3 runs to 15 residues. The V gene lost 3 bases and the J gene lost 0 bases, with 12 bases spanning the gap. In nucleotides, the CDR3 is TGTGCCAGCTCACCCTTAGCGGAGAGCTCCTACGAGCAGTACCTC. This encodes CASSPLAESSYEQYL.

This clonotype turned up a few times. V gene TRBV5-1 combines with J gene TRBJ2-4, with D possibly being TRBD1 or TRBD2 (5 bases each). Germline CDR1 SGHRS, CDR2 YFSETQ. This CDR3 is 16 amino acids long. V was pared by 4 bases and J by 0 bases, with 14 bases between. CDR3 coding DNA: TGCGCCAGCAGCGAGACTGCCGGGACAGCCAAAAACATTCAGTACTTC. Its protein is CASSETAGTAKNIQYF.

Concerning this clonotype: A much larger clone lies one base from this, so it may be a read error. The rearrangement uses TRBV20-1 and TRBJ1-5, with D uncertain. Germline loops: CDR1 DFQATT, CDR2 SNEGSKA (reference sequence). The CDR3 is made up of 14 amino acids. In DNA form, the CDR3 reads TGCAGTGTTAGAGCCCGGTCAGACGGCCAGCCCCAGCATTTT. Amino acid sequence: CSVRARSDGQPQHF.

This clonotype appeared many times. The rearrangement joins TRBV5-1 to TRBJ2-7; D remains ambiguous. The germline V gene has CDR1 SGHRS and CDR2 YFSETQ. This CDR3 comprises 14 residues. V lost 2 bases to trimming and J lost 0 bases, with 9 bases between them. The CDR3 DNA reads TGCGCCAGCAGCTTAGAGGCAGCCTCCTACGAGCAGTACTTC. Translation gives CASSLEAASYEQYF. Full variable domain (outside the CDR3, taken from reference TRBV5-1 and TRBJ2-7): KAGVTQTPRYLIKTRGQQVTLSCSPISGHRSVSWYQQTPGQGLQFLFEYFSETQRNKGNFPGRFSGRQFSNSRSEMNVSTLELGDSALYLCASSLEAASYEQYFGPGTRLTVT.

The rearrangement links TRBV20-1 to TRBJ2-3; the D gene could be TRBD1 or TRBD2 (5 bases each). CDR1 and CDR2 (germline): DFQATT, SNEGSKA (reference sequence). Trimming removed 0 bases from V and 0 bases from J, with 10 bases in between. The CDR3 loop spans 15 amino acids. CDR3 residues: CSARDSRDSTDTQYF. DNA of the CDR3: TGCAGTGCTAGAGATTCCCGGGACAGCACAGATACGCAGTATTTT.

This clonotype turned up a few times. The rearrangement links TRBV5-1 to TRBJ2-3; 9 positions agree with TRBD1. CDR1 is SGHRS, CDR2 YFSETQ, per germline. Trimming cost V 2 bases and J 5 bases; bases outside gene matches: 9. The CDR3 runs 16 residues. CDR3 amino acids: CASSFEGTGRIDTQYF. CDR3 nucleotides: TGCGCCAGCAGCTTCGAGGGGACAGGGAGAATAGATACGCAGTATTTT.

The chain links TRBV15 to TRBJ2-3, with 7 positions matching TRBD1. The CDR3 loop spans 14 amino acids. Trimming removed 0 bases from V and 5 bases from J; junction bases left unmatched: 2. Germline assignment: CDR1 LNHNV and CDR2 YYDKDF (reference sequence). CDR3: CATSRDRGLDTQYF. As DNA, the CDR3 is TGTGCCACCAGCAGAGACAGGGGGTTAGATACGCAGTATTTT.

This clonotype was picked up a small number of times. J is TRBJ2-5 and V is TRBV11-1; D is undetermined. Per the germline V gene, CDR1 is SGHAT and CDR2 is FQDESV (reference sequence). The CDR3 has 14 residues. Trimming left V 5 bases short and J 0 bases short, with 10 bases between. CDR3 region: CASSRRRDQETQYF. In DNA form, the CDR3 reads TGTGCCAGCAGCCGTCGGAGAGACCAAGAGACCCAGTACTTC.

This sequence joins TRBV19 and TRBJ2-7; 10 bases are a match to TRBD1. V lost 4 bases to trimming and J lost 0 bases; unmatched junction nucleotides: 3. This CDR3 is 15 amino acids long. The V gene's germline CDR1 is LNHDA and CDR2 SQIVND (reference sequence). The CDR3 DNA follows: TGTGCCAGTAGTAGAGGGACAGGGGCCTCCTACGAGCAGTACTTC. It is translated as CASSRGTGASYEQYF.

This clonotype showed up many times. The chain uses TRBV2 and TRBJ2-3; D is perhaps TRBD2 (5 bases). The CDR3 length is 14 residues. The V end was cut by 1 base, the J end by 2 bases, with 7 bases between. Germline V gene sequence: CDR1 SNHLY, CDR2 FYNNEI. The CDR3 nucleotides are TGTGCCAGCAGTGAAGGGACTTTCACAGATACGCAGTATTTT. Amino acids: CASSEGTFTDTQYF.

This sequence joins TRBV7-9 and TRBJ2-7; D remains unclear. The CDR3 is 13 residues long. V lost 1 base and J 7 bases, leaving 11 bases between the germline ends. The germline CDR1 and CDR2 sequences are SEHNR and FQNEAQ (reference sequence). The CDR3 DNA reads TGTGCCAGCAGCTTAGTTTTTCCCCAGGAGCAGTACTTC. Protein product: CASSLVFPQEQYF.

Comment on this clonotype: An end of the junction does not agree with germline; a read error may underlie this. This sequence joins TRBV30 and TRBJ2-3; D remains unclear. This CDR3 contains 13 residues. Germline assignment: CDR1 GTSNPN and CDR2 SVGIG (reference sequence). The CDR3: CAWSIGRADAQYF. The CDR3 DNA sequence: TGTGCCTGGAGTATAGGACGGGCAGATGCGCAGTATTTT.

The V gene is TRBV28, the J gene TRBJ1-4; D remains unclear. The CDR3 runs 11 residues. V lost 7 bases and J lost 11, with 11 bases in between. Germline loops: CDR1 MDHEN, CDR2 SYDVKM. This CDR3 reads CASTMGGKLFF. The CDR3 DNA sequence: TGTGCCAGCACTATGGGAGGGAAACTGTTTTTT.

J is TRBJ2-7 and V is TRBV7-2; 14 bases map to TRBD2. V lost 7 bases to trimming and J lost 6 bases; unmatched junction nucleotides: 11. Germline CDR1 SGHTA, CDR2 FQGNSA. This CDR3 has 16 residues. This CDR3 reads CASNLYGTSGSGEQYF. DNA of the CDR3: TGTGCCAGCAACCTGTATGGGACTAGCGGGAGTGGCGAGCAGTACTTC.

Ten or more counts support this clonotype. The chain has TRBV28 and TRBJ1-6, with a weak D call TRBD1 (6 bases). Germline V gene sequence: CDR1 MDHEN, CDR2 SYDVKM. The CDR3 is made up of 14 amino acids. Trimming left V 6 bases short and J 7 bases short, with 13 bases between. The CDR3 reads CASSKGEGNSPLHF. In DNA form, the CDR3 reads TGTGCCAGCAGCAAGGGGGAAGGCAATTCACCCCTCCACTTT. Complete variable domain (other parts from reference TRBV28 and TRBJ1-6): DVKVTQSSRYLVKRTGEKVFLECVQDMDHENMFWYRQDPGLGLRLIYFSYDVKMKEKGDIPEGYSVSREKKERFSLILESASTNQTSMYLCASSKGEGNSPLHFGNGTRLTVT.

This CDR3 is CASSFFLSHEQYF. The CDR3 region has the DNA TGTGCCAGCAGCTTTTTCCTGTCTCACGAGCAGTACTTC. This chain connects TRBV11-2 to TRBJ2-7; no clear D. Germline V gene lookup returns CDR1 SGHAT and CDR2 FQNNGV. V was shortened by 3 bases and J by 5 bases, with 11 bases between the two germline ends. The CDR3 is made up of 13 amino acids.

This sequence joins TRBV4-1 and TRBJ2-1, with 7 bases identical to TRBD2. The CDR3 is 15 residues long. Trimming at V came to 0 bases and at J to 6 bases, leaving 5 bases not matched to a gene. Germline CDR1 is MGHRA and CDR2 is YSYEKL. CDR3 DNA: TGCGCCAGCAGCCAAGATGAGGGGAGGGGCAATGAGCAGTTCTTC. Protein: CASSQDEGRGNEQFF.